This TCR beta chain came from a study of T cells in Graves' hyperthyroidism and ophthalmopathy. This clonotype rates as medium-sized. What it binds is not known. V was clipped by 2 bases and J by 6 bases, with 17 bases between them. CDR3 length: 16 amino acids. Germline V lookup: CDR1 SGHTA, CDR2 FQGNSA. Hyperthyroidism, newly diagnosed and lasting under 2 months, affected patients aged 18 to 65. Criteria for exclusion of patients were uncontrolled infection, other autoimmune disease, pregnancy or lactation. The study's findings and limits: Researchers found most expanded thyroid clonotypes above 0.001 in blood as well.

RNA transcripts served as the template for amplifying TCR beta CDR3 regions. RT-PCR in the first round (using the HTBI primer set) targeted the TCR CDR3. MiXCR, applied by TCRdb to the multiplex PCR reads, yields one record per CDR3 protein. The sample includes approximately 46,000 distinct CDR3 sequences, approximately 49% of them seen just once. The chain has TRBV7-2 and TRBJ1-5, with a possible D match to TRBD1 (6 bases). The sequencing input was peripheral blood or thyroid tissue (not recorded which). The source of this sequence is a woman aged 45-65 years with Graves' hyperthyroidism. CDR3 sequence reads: CASSLLGVQGGQPQHF. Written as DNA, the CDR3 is TGTGCCAGCAGCTTATTGGGTGTACAGGGCGGTCAGCCCCAGCATTTT. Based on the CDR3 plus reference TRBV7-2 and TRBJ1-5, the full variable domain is GAGVSQSPSNKVTEKGKDVELRCDPISGHTALYWYRQSLGQGLEFLIYFQGNSAPDKSGLPSDRFSAERTGGSVSTLTIQRTQQEDSAVYLCASSLLGVQGGQPQHFGDGTRLSIL.